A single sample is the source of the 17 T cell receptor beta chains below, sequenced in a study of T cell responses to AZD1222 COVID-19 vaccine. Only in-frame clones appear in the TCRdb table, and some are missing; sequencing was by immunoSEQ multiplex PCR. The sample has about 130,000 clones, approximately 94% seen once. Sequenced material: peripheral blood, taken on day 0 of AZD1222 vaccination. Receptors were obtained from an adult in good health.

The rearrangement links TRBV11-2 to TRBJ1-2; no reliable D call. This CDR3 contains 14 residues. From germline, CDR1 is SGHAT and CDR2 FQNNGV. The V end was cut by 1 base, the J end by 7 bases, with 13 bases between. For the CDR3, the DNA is TGTGCCAGCAGCTTAGGACGATTTAATCGTGGCTACACCTTC. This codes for CASSLGRFNRGYTF.

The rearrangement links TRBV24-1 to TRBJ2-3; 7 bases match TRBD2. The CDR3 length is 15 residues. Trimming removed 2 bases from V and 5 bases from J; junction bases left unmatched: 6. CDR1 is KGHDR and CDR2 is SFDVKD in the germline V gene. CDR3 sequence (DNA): TGTGCCACCAGTGATTCTTGGGGGGGTAAAGATACGCAGTATTTT. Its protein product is CATSDSWGGKDTQYF.

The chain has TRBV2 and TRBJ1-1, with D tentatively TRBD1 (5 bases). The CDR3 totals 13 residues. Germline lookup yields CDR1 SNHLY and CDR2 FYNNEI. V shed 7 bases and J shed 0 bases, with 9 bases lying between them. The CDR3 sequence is CASKTAMNTEAFF. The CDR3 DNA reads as TGTGCCAGCAAGACAGCGATGAACACTGAAGCTTTCTTT. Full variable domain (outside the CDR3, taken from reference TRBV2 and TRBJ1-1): EPEVTQTPSHQVTQMGQEVILRCVPISNHLYFYWYRQILGQKVEFLVSFYNNEISEKSEIFDDQFSVERPDGSNFTLKIRSTKLEDSAMYFCASKTAMNTEAFFGQGTRLTVV.

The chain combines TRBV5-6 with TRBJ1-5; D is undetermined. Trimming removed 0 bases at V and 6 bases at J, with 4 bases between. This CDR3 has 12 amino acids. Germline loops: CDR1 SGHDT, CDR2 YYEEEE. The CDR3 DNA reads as TGTGCCAGCAGCTTGGCGGGTCAGCCCCAGCATTTT. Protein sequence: CASSLAGQPQHF.

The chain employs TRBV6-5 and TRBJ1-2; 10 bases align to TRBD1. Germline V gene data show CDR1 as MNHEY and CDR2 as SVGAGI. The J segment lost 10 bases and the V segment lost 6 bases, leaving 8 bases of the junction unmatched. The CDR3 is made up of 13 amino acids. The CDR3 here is CASRSTGGVVYTF. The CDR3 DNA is TGTGCCAGCAGGTCGACAGGGGGCGTTGTCTACACCTTC.

The CDR3 region is CASSRLHLRDRVYEQYF. The CDR3 DNA sequence: TGTGCCAGCAGCCGACTCCACCTCCGGGACAGAGTCTACGAGCAGTACTTC. The V gene is TRBV11-2, the J gene TRBJ2-7, with 7 bases lining up with TRBD1. Germline V CDR1 and CDR2: SGHAT, FQNNGV. V trimming: 5 bases; J trimming: 3 bases; junction bases outside the gene matches: 16. CDR3 length: 17 residues.

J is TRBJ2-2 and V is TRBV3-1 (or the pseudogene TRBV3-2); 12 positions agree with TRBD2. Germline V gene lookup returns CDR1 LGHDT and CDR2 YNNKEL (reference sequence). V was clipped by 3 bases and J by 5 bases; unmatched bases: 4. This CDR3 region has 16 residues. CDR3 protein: CASSHRLAGGTGELFF. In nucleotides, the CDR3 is TGTGCCAGCAGCCACAGGCTAGCGGGGGGGACCGGGGAGCTGTTTTTT.

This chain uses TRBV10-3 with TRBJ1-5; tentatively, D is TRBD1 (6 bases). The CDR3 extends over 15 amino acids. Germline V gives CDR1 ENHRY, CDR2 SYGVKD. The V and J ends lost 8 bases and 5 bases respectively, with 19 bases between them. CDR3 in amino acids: CAISQGMGQDQPQHF. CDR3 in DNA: TGTGCCATCTCACAGGGTATGGGTCAGGATCAGCCCCAGCATTTT.

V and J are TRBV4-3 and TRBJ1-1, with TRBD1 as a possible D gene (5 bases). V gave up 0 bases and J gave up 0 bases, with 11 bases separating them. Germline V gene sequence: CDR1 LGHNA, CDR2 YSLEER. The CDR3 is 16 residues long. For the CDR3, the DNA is TGCGCCAGCAGCCAAGATCCGGGGACGCTGAACACTGAAGCTTTCTTT. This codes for CASSQDPGTLNTEAFF.

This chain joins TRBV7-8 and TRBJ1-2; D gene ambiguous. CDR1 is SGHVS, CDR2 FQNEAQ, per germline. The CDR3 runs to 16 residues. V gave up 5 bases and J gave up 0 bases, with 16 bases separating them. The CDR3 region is CASSPALIGPNYGYTF. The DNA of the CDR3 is TGTGCCAGCAGCCCGGCCTTGATAGGACCTAACTATGGCTACACCTTC. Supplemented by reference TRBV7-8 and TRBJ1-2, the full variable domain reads GAGVSQSPRYKVAKRGQDVALRCDPISGHVSLFWYQQALGQGPEFLTYFQNEAQLDKSGLPSDRFFAERPEGSVSTLKIQRTQQEDSAVYLCASSPALIGPNYGYTFGSGTRLTVV.

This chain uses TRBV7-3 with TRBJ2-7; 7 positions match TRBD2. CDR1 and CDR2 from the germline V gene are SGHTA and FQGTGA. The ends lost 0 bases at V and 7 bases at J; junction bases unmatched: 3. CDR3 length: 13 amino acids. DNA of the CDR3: TGTGCCAGCAGCTTAACACCGGGGGGTGAGCAGTACTTC. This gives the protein CASSLTPGGEQYF.

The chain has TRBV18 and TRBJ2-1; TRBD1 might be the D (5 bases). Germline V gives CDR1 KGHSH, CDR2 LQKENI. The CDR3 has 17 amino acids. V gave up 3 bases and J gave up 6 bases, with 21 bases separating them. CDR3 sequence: CASSPEQTANVRNEQFF. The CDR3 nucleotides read TGTGCCAGCTCACCCGAACAGACAGCTAACGTTCGCAATGAGCAGTTCTTC.

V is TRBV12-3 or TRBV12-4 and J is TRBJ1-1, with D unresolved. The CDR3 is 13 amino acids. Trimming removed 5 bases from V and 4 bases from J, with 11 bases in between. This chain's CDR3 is CASSAGWGTEAFF. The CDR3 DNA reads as TGTGCCAGCAGTGCGGGGTGGGGCACTGAAGCTTTCTTT.

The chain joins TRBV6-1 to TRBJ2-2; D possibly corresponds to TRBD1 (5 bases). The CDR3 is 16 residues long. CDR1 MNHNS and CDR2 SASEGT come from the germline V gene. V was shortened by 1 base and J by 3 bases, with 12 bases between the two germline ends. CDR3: CASSEETESYTGELFF. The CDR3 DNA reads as TGTGCCAGCAGTGAAGAGACAGAATCCTACACCGGGGAGCTGTTTTTT.

The CDR3 DNA is TGTGCCAGCAGTTTCGCGTACACCGGGGAGCTGTTTTTT. Its translation is CASSFAYTGELFF. This rearrangement joins TRBV12-3 or TRBV12-4 to TRBJ2-2; no definite D call. The CDR3 is made up of 13 amino acids. With 3 bases removed from V and 3 bases from J, the gap between germline ends came to 5 bases.

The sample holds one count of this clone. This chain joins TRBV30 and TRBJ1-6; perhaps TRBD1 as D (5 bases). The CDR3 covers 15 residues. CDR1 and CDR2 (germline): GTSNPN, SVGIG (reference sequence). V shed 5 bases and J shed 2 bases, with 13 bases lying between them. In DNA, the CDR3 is TGTGCCTGGGGGGACCTCTTTCCCTATAATTCACCCCTCCACTTT. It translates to CAWGDLFPYNSPLHF.

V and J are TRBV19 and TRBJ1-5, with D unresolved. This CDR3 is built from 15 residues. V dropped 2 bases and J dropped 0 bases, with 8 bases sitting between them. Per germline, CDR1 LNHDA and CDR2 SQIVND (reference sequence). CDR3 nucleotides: TGTGCCAGTAGTATATCAGATTATAGCAATCAGCCCCAGCATTTT. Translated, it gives CASSISDYSNQPQHF.